The rows below give T cell receptor beta chains drawn from one sample of a study of spatial heterogeneity in lung cancer. Via MiXCR, TCRdb re-called the 5' RACE reads, giving one row per CDR3 protein. This table has about 13,000 distinct CDR3 sequences, around 6% appearing once. This specimen consisted of lung tumor tissue, obtained at surgery. Receptors were obtained from a female donor with early-stage non-small cell lung cancer. Each CDR3 is given without its conserved first and last residue.

CDR3aa,v_gene,j_gene
ASSEWGQGNQPQH,TRBV6-1,TRBJ1-5
ASSQIVGGELF,TRBV14,TRBJ2-2
AIGDNTQY,TRBV27,TRBJ2-3
ASIMGEGYEQY,TRBV2,TRBJ2-7
ASRHQGTEAF,TRBV5-5,TRBJ1-1
ASNPWRNDYNSPLH,TRBV6-6,TRBJ1-6
ASSSERTGVEQY,TRBV7-9,TRBJ2-7
ASRGQGGSYEQY,TRBV11-2,TRBJ2-7
ASSHRDGYEQY,TRBV4-3,TRBJ2-7
ASSLVGQDYEQY,TRBV7-9,TRBJ2-7
ASSPAGTPGELF,TRBV13,TRBJ2-2
ASSPGQGAQNEQF,TRBV7-3,TRBJ2-1
ASSYRAWLGYT,TRBV6-5,TRBJ1-2
ASSFVGQGYNEQF,TRBV7-6,TRBJ2-1
ASSLTAAQETQY,TRBV5-1,TRBJ2-5
ASSAQLLSNYGYT,TRBV2,TRBJ1-2
SLEHQETQY,TRBV20-1,TRBJ2-5
ASSQQGVYGYT,TRBV12-3/TRBV12-4,TRBJ1-2
SAGVSGGSQETQY,TRBV20-1,TRBJ2-5
ASSQVPGTEAF,TRBV3-1,TRBJ1-1
ASSFSTSRSYNEQF,TRBV12-3/TRBV12-4,TRBJ2-1
ASTLYVQGVVGNEQF,TRBV6-6,TRBJ2-1
ASSLVVGSDTEAF,TRBV5-1,TRBJ1-1
ASSAYSGPGELF,TRBV11-2,TRBJ2-2
ASSLPQGIRTNEKLF,TRBV12-3/TRBV12-4,TRBJ1-4
ASTYSRGSGELF,TRBV5-1,TRBJ2-2
ASRVGGTGGQYEQY,TRBV6-5,TRBJ2-7
ASSPGLPGMNTQY,TRBV3-1,TRBJ2-3
ASRQGYEQY,TRBV25-1,TRBJ2-7
ASSGGQGVDTEAF,TRBV18,TRBJ1-1
ASSLNPTGGSGANVLT,TRBV5-1,TRBJ2-6
ATSIGRSTDTQY,TRBV15,TRBJ2-3
ASSLTSATQY,TRBV12-3/TRBV12-4,TRBJ2-3
ASSYGWGNYGYT,TRBV28,TRBJ1-2
ASSYLLDRQETQY,TRBV6-2/TRBV6-3,TRBJ2-5
ASSLAGLSGYT,TRBV12-3/TRBV12-4,TRBJ1-2
ASSFEGASFGYT,TRBV19,TRBJ1-2
ASSRTELGYNEQF,TRBV6-1,TRBJ2-1
ASSYRTGSATNEKLF,TRBV12-3/TRBV12-4,TRBJ1-4
ASSPRGQELF,TRBV7-9,TRBJ1-4